These T cell receptor beta chains were read from a single sample in a study of identical twins. MiXCR was run by TCRdb on the 5' RACE reads, yielding one entry per CDR3 protein. The data show about 660,000 distinct CDR3 sequences, 8.6% seen once. Another study also made use of these data, one on yellow fever vaccine responses in identical twins.

What was sequenced was PBMCs. The receptors here all came from a woman between 18 and 30 years old in good health. The CDR3 runs from the conserved cysteine through the conserved F or W. The D gene is left open where the match is weak. Some rows have no size entry. The others give once, few or many, or a class for an expanded clone.

j_gene: TRBJ2-1
d_gene: TRBD1
abundance: few
v_gene: TRBV10-3
CDR3aa: CAISEKGQGASNEQFF
CDR3nt: TGTGCCATCAGTGAGAAGGGACAGGGGGCTTCTAATGAGCAGTTCTTC

j_gene: TRBJ2-7
d_gene: .
abundance: few
v_gene: TRBV10-2
CDR3aa: CASSEVGGTSYEQYF
CDR3nt: TGCGCCAGCAGTGAAGTGGGGGGCACCTCCTACGAGCAGTACTTC

j_gene: TRBJ1-1
d_gene: TRBD1
abundance: .
v_gene: TRBV7-9
CDR3aa: CASSKRDRGTTEAFF
CDR3nt: TGTGCCAGCAGCAAGAGGGACAGGGGAACCACTGAAGCTTTCTTT

j_gene: TRBJ2-7
d_gene: TRBD1
abundance: .
v_gene: TRBV5-1
CDR3aa: CASSWRTGFYEQYF
CDR3nt: TGCGCCAGCAGCTGGAGGACAGGATTCTACGAGCAGTACTTC

j_gene: TRBJ2-7
d_gene: .
abundance: few
v_gene: TRBV5-8
CDR3aa: CASSLGSWGTYEQYF
CDR3nt: TGTGCCAGCAGCCTAGGGAGCTGGGGAACCTACGAGCAGTACTTC

j_gene: TRBJ1-1
d_gene: .
abundance: few
v_gene: TRBV18
CDR3aa: CASSPFTANTEAFF
CDR3nt: TGTGCCAGCTCACCGTTTACAGCGAACACTGAAGCTTTCTTT

j_gene: TRBJ2-7
d_gene: .
abundance: many
v_gene: TRBV3-1
CDR3aa: CASSQNRAYEQYF
CDR3nt: TGTGCCAGCAGCCAAAACAGGGCCTACGAGCAGTACTTC

j_gene: TRBJ2-3
d_gene: TRBD2
abundance: few
v_gene: TRBV13
CDR3aa: CASSETAGGLNTQYF
CDR3nt: TGTGCCAGCAGCGAGACAGCGGGGGGGCTGAATACGCAGTATTTT

j_gene: TRBJ2-2
d_gene: TRBD1
abundance: few
v_gene: TRBV7-9
CDR3aa: CASSLASGQALANTGELFF
CDR3nt: TGTGCCAGCAGCTTAGCGTCGGGACAGGCGCTCGCGAACACCGGGGAGCTGTTTTTT

j_gene: TRBJ1-3
d_gene: .
abundance: many
v_gene: TRBV6-1
CDR3aa: CASSLRQTPGNTIYF
CDR3nt: TGTGCCAGCAGTCTAAGACAGACACCTGGAAACACCATATATTTT

j_gene: TRBJ2-3
d_gene: .
abundance: few
v_gene: TRBV4-2
CDR3aa: CASSPPGTANTDTQYF
CDR3nt: TGTGCCAGCAGCCCACCCGGGACGGCTAACACAGATACGCAGTATTTT

j_gene: TRBJ2-3
d_gene: .
abundance: many
v_gene: TRBV20-1
CDR3aa: CSAPTGTDTQYF
CDR3nt: TGCAGTGCCCCAACAGGGACAGATACGCAGTATTTT

j_gene: TRBJ1-6
d_gene: .
abundance: few
v_gene: TRBV20-1
CDR3aa: CSAPANLNSPLHF
CDR3nt: TGCAGTGCCCCAGCGAACCTTAATTCACCCCTCCACTTT

j_gene: TRBJ2-2
d_gene: .
abundance: .
v_gene: TRBV18
CDR3aa: CASSPPSGPNTGELFF
CDR3nt: TGTGCCAGCTCACCACCCTCTGGGCCGAACACCGGGGAGCTGTTTTTT

j_gene: TRBJ2-1
d_gene: TRBD1
abundance: .
v_gene: TRBV25-1
CDR3aa: CASSEPPPTGDEQFF
CDR3nt: TGTGCCAGCAGTGAACCACCCCCCACAGGGGATGAGCAGTTCTTC

j_gene: TRBJ2-1
d_gene: TRBD2
abundance: few
v_gene: TRBV4-2
CDR3aa: CASSQDRTSGPIEQFF
CDR3nt: TGTGCCAGCAGCCAAGATAGGACTAGCGGGCCCATTGAGCAGTTCTTC

j_gene: TRBJ2-4
d_gene: TRBD2
abundance: .
v_gene: TRBV20-1
CDR3aa: CSAPTIPGLAGGLAKNIQYF
CDR3nt: TGCAGTGCTCCTACCATCCCGGGACTAGCGGGAGGCCTAGCCAAAAACATTCAGTACTTC

j_gene: TRBJ2-3
d_gene: .
abundance: few
v_gene: TRBV9
CDR3aa: CASSVGSRTDTQYF
CDR3nt: TGTGCCAGCAGCGTAGGTAGCCGCACAGATACGCAGTATTTT

j_gene: TRBJ2-5
d_gene: TRBD2
abundance: many
v_gene: TRBV7-2
CDR3aa: CASSPRWGSGGEETQYF
CDR3nt: TGTGCCAGCAGCCCCCGCTGGGGTAGCGGGGGAGAAGAGACCCAGTACTTC

j_gene: TRBJ1-1
d_gene: TRBD1
abundance: few
v_gene: TRBV5-1
CDR3aa: CASSEGAGHTEAFF
CDR3nt: TGCGCCAGCAGCGAGGGGGCAGGGCACACTGAAGCTTTCTTT

j_gene: TRBJ2-1
d_gene: .
abundance: few
v_gene: TRBV7-2
CDR3aa: CASSVGLINEQFF
CDR3nt: TGTGCCAGCAGTGTAGGACTGATCAATGAGCAGTTCTTC

j_gene: TRBJ2-1
d_gene: .
abundance: many
v_gene: TRBV4-2
CDR3aa: CASSQGPGTNEQFF
CDR3nt: TGTGCCAGCAGCCAAGGGCCGGGGACCAATGAGCAGTTCTTC

j_gene: TRBJ2-2
d_gene: .
abundance: .
v_gene: TRBV20-1
CDR3aa: CSASFRGKGAGELFF
CDR3nt: TGCAGTGCTAGTTTCAGGGGCAAAGGGGCCGGGGAGCTGTTTTTT

j_gene: TRBJ2-4
d_gene: .
abundance: many
v_gene: TRBV5-1
CDR3aa: CASSLDPGIENIQYF
CDR3nt: TGCGCCAGCAGCCTTGACCCGGGTATTGAGAACATTCAGTACTTC

j_gene: TRBJ1-2
d_gene: .
abundance: .
v_gene: TRBV5-1
CDR3aa: CASSGGADYGYTF
CDR3nt: TGCGCCAGCAGCGGGGGTGCTGACTATGGCTACACCTTC

j_gene: TRBJ2-5
d_gene: TRBD2
abundance: many
v_gene: TRBV10-3
CDR3aa: CAISPRTSGGKETQYF
CDR3nt: TGTGCCATCAGCCCTCGGACTAGCGGGGGCAAAGAGACCCAGTACTTC

j_gene: TRBJ2-3
d_gene: TRBD2
abundance: .
v_gene: TRBV5-6
CDR3aa: CASSYGGAGDTQYF
CDR3nt: TGTGCCAGCAGTTACGGGGGGGCAGGAGATACGCAGTATTTT

j_gene: TRBJ2-5
d_gene: TRBD2
abundance: many
v_gene: TRBV7-2
CDR3aa: CASSIWTRAGETQYF
CDR3nt: TGTGCCAGCAGCATATGGACTAGGGCGGGGGAGACCCAGTACTTC

j_gene: TRBJ2-1
d_gene: TRBD2
abundance: .
v_gene: TRBV14
CDR3aa: CASSQDLTGTSGSLGQFF
CDR3nt: TGTGCCAGCAGCCAAGATCTCACGGGGACTAGCGGTTCCCTTGGGCAGTTCTTC

j_gene: TRBJ2-7
d_gene: TRBD1
abundance: .
v_gene: TRBV5-1
CDR3aa: CASSWSGGSPSEQYF
CDR3nt: TGCGCCAGCAGCTGGTCAGGGGGCAGTCCCTCCGAGCAGTACTTC

j_gene: TRBJ2-2
d_gene: TRBD1
abundance: few
v_gene: TRBV7-3
CDR3aa: CASSARPGTGGASNTGELFF
CDR3nt: TGTGCCAGCAGCGCACGCCCCGGGACAGGGGGTGCCTCGAACACCGGGGAGCTGTTTTTT

j_gene: TRBJ2-2
d_gene: TRBD1
abundance: .
v_gene: TRBV15
CDR3aa: CATSRDRDRANTGELFF
CDR3nt: TGTGCCACCAGCAGAGATCGAGACAGGGCGAACACCGGGGAGCTGTTTTTT

j_gene: TRBJ2-1
d_gene: TRBD2
abundance: many
v_gene: TRBV29-1
CDR3aa: CSVVGEGKDEQFF
CDR3nt: TGCAGCGTTGTGGGGGAGGGTAAGGATGAGCAGTTCTTC

j_gene: TRBJ2-5
d_gene: TRBD2
abundance: few
v_gene: TRBV20-1
CDR3aa: CSAIPALAGGETQYF
CDR3nt: TGCAGTGCTATTCCCGCGTTAGCGGGGGGGGAGACCCAGTACTTC

j_gene: TRBJ2-2
d_gene: .
abundance: .
v_gene: TRBV7-9
CDR3aa: CAGAGRLNGELFF
CDR3nt: TGCGCCGGGGCAGGGCGGTTGAACGGGGAGCTGTTTTTT

j_gene: TRBJ2-1
d_gene: TRBD2
abundance: few
v_gene: TRBV11-2
CDR3aa: CASRHEGGIGNEQFF
CDR3nt: TGTGCCAGCCGACATGAGGGAGGGATAGGTAATGAGCAGTTCTTC

j_gene: TRBJ1-1
d_gene: TRBD1
abundance: few
v_gene: TRBV3-1
CDR3aa: CASLDRGMNTEAFF
CDR3nt: TGTGCCAGCTTGGACAGGGGAATGAACACTGAAGCTTTCTTT